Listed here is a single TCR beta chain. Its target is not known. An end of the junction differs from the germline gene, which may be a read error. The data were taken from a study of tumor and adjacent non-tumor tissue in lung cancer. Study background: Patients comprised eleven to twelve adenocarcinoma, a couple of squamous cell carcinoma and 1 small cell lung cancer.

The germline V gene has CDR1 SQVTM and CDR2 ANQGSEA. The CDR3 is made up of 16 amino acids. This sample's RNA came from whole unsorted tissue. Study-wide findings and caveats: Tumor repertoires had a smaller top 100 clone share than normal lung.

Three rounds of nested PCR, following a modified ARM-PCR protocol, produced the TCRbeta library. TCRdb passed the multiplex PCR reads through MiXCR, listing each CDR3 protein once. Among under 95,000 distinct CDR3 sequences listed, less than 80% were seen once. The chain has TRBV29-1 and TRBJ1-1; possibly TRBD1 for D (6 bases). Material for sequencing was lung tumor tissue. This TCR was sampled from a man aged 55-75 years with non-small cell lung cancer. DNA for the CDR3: TGCAGCGTTGACGGTGAGGATGGGGGCATGAAGACTGAAGCTTTCTTT. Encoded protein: CSVDGEDGGMKTEAFF. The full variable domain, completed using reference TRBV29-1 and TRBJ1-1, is SAVISQKPSRDICQRGTSLTIQCQVDSQVTMMFWYRQQPGQSLTLIATANQGSEATYESGFVIDKFPISRPNLTFSTLTVSNMSPEDSSIYLCSVDGEDGGMKTEAFFGQGTRLTVV.